The sequence of this T cell receptor (beta chain) was determined in a study of a mutant IDH1 vaccine in newly diagnosed glioma. About the study: Averaging around 42 years of age, treated patients were approximately 62% male and approximately 40% female. Previous care, which was radiotherapy, temozolomide, or both, most often involved both.

Germline CDR1 and CDR2: SNHLY and FYNNEI. The CDR3 loop spans 13 amino acids. Trimming took off 7 bases at V and 4 bases at J, with 11 bases between the two ends. Time point indicated: baseline, week 1 (first vaccination visit). Regarding treatment: pre-vaccination baseline after standard-of-care therapy. Donors' newly diagnosed IDH1-mutant WHO grade 3 or 4 astrocytomas lacked nuclear ATRX. Profiled with immunoSEQ multiplex PCR; TCRdb holds only in-frame clones, not every one. The data show about 46,000 clones, approximately 90% seen once. The sequence was obtained from a man aged 40-49 years with glioma. The sequenced sample was PBMCs, obtained from a glioma patient treated with radiotherapy, temozolomide or both. The gene calls are TRBV2 and TRBJ2-1, with TRBD2 as a possible D gene (6 bases). CDR3 nucleotides: TGTGCCAGCATGCTGACTAGTTACAATGAGCAGTTCTTC. This translates into CASMLTSYNEQFF.